These 9 T cell receptor beta chains came from one sample sequenced in a study of CD8+ T cells in alopecia areata. Described treatment: oral pan-JAK inhibitor, 5-10 mg twice daily. cDNA reverse transcribed from extracted RNA served as the sequencing template. TCRdb keeps only in-frame clones here, not all; method: immunoSEQ multiplex PCR. The sample lists 150,000 to 200,000 clones; 60% were seen once. The sequencing used CD4+ T cells sorted from blood, collected at week 24, from a patient treated with tofacitinib. These receptors originate from a human donor with alopecia areata.

V is TRBV4-1 and J is TRBJ2-3; no definite D call. Trimming pared 0 bases from V and 4 bases from J, leaving 8 bases between. The CDR3 has 14 residues. The germline CDR1 and CDR2 sequences are MGHRA and YSYEKL. In DNA, the CDR3 is TGCGCCAGCAGCCAAGATCTTGGGGCAGATACGCAGTATTTT. This translates into CASSQDLGADTQYF.

V gene TRBV6-5 combines with J gene TRBJ1-1; a weak D match, TRBD1 (6 bases). This CDR3 has 14 amino acids. Germline CDR1 reads MNHEY; CDR2 reads SVGAGI. V gave up 0 bases and J gave up 5 bases, with 10 bases separating them. The CDR3 DNA sequence: TGTGCCAGCAGTTACTCGAGTAGGGGGACTGAAGCTTTCTTT. Amino acids: CASSYSSRGTEAFF.

A word on this clone: The sample holds other DNA sequences that translate to the same CDR3. The CDR3 sequence: CAWTQNSNQPQHF. As DNA, the CDR3 is TGTGCCTGGACACAGAACAGCAATCAGCCCCAGCATTTT. The chain uses TRBV30 and TRBJ1-5, with unresolved D. V gave up 4 bases and J gave up 1 base, with 8 bases separating them. The CDR3 consists of 13 residues. Germline-derived CDR1 and CDR2 are GTSNPN and SVGIG (reference sequence).

CDR3 bases: TGTGCCTGGACCTTCGGGCAGAACTATGGCTACACCTTC. The encoded protein is CAWTFGQNYGYTF. The chain has TRBV30 and TRBJ1-2; no reliable D call. Trimming took off 4 bases at V and 2 bases at J, with 11 bases between the two ends. Germline CDR1 and CDR2: GTSNPN and SVGIG (reference sequence). This CDR3 spans 13 amino acids.

The V call is TRBV13, the J call TRBJ2-7, with D perhaps TRBD2 (6 bases). From germline, CDR1 is PRHDT and CDR2 FYEKMQ (reference sequence). Trimming stripped 5 bases from V and 5 bases from J, with 16 bases between. The CDR3 consists of 14 residues. The chain's CDR3 is CASSPGRFIDEQYF. CDR3 nucleotide sequence: TGTGCCAGCAGCCCAGGGAGGTTCATCGACGAGCAGTACTTC.

The J gene is TRBJ1-2, the V gene TRBV7-2, with unresolved D. The CDR3 covers 16 residues. V gave up 5 bases and J gave up 0 bases, with 16 bases separating them. Germline CDR1 SGHTA, CDR2 FQGNSA. The CDR3 loop reads CASSGAPVTANYGYTF. For the CDR3, the DNA is TGTGCCAGCAGCGGCGCCCCGGTCACAGCTAACTATGGCTACACCTTC.

V is TRBV18 and J is TRBJ1-1; D gene ambiguous. CDR1 and CDR2 from the germline V gene are KGHSH and LQKENI. V gave up 4 bases and J gave up 1 base, with 13 bases separating them. The CDR3 is made up of 15 amino acids. The CDR3 region has the DNA TGTGCCAGCTCACTTTTCGACGTCGGGAACACTGAAGCTTTCTTT. This sequence encodes CASSLFDVGNTEAFF.

The genes are TRBV29-1 and TRBJ1-1, with D possibly matching TRBD1 (5 bases). The CDR3 extends over 13 amino acids. Trimming removed 7 bases at V and 4 bases at J, with 16 bases between. Germline V gene lookup returns CDR1 SQVTM and CDR2 ANQGSEA. The CDR3 region is CSGLGVISTEAFF. The CDR3 region has the DNA TGCAGCGGGCTAGGGGTTATTTCCACTGAAGCTTTCTTT. The full variable domain, with the rest looked up from reference TRBV29-1 and TRBJ1-1, is SAVISQKPSRDICQRGTSLTIQCQVDSQVTMMFWYRQQPGQSLTLIATANQGSEATYESGFVIDKFPISRPNLTFSTLTVSNMSPEDSSIYLCSGLGVISTEAFFGQGTRLTVV.

The chain recombines TRBV11-2 with TRBJ2-2; D is unclear. Germline assignment: CDR1 SGHAT and CDR2 FQNNGV. The CDR3 totals 14 residues. V was cut by 5 bases and J by 7 bases, with 14 bases left in between. Here the CDR3 reads CASSPISSSGELFF. The DNA of the CDR3 is TGTGCCAGCAGCCCCATCAGCTCCAGCGGGGAGCTGTTTTTT. The full variable domain, rest sourced from reference TRBV11-2 and TRBJ2-2, is EAGVAQSPRYKIIEKRQSVAFWCNPISGHATLYWYQQILGQGPKLLIQFQNNGVVDDSQLPKDRFSAERLKGVDSTLKIQPAKLEDSAVYLCASSPISSSGELFFGEGSRLTVL.